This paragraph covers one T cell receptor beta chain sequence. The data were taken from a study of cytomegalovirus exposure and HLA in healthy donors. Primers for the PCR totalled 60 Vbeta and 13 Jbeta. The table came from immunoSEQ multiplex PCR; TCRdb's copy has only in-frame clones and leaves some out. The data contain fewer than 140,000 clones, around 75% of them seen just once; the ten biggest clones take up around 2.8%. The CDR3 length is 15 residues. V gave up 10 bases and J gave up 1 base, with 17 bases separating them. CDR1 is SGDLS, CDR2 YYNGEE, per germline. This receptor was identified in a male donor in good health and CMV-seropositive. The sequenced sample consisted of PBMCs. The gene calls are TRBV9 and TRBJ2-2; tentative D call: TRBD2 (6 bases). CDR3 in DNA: TGTGCCGGCCTCCCGGGAGAGAGGAACACCGGGGAGCTGTTTTTT. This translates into CAGLPGERNTGELFF.